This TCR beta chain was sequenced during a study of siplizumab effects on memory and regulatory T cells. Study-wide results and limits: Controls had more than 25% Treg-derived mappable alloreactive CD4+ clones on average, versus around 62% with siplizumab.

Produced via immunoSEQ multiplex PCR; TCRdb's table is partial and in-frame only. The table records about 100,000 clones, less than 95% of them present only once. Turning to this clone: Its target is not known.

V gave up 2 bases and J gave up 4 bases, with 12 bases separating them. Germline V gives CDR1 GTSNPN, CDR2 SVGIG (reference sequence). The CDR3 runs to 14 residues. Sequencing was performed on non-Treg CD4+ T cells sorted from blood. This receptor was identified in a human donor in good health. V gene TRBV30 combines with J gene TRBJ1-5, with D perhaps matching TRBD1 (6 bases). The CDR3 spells CAWSPGQSNQPQHF. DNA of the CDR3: TGTGCCTGGAGTCCCGGACAGAGTAATCAGCCCCAGCATTTT.